This record looks at one TCR beta chain sequence and its context. The antigen it binds to is not known. Per-base qualities were not stored, and no clone one base away is much larger. These data are taken from a study of blood T cell repertoires in COVID-19 (dated by TCRdb to the early 2020s). Study-wide context: Samples from collaborators originated in the United States, Italy and Spain and spanned both the acute and convalescent phases of COVID-19. The prospective study material was composed of cDNA or gDNA derived from T cells, B-cell-depleted T cells, or PBMCs. The dataset comprised deeply sampled blood TCRbeta repertoires from subjects exposed to, actively infected with, or recovered from COVID-19. The repertoires were released in a freely available public database intended as a resource for research on the immune response to SARS-CoV-2. The samples were drawn from two sources: the first 160 participants of the ongoing ImmuneRACE study, and some 1,300 subjects contributed by 6 global collaborators. A de-identified subject ID, COVID-19 status, age in years and sex were almost always included in the sample metadata. HLA class I and class II types, where available, came from metadata supplied by the sample provider rather than from assay-based typing. Overall study outcomes, separate from this receptor: The amount of clinical and demographic metadata varied by source and participant and was provided uncurated.

TCRbeta CDR3 regions were amplified from genomic DNA by means of the immunoSEQ Assay, a bias-controlled multiplex PCR. The authors processed their data as follows. Nucleated cell counts per sample were estimated from amplification of reference gene primers within the assay. To quantify the absolute abundance of each unique TCRbeta CDR3 rearrangement, sequence reads were collapsed and filtered. For each sample, productive Simpson clonality was calculated by taking the square root of Simpson's diversity index across productive rearrangements. TCRdb's version of the immuneACCESS table is confined to in-frame rearrangements and falls short of the full clone set. An unresolved V gene accounts for under half of the shortfall where checked; the remainder is of unknown origin. For V, J and clone size, that table is used; D and trimming come from the DNA. This sample has 300,000 to 350,000 clones in its table, and nearly 90% of those were observed once. The top ten clonotypes cover 3.5% to 4.5% of the sample.

The V end loses 0 bases and the J end loses 10 bases, and a stretch of 17 bases separates them. The CDR3 spans 16 residues, from the cysteine through the phenylalanine. The read is trimmed to its CDR3 DNA, 48 bases read in frame from base 1. For CDR1 and CDR2, the germline V gene (reference sequence) lists SGHKS and YYEKEE. Enrolling through a virtual design, the prospective study's participants ranged in age from roughly 18 to 95 years and lived across 24 United States geographic areas. In the prospective study, cohorts were assigned on the basis of participant-reported clinical history obtained from a screening survey and a study questionnaire. In the prospective study, mobile phlebotomists collected whole blood, serum and a nasopharyngeal or oropharyngeal swab from each participant. Prospective study participants could optionally give additional blood draws and questionnaires over an approximately 2-month period. Before DNA extraction, blood samples from the prospective study were shipped at room temperature or frozen.

This sequence uses TRBV5-5 and TRBJ1-6, with the D segment identity uncertain. This receptor was taken from a young woman with acute COVID-19. The material sequenced was PBMCs or T cells enriched from blood (not recorded which). The bases are TGTGCCAGCAGCTTGGAACCGGGGTCGTTGGGATCACCCCTCCACTTT. This yields the protein CASSLEPGSLGSPLHF.